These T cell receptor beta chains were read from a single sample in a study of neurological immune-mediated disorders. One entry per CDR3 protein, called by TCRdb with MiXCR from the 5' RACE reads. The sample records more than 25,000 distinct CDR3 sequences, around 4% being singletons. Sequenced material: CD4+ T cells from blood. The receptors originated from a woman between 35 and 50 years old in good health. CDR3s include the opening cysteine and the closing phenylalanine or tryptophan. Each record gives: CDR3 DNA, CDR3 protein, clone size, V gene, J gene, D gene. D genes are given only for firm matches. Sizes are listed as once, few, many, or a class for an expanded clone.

CDR3nt: TGTGCCAGCAGATCATTGGGACTAGCGGGGGACGGGGAGCTGTTTTTT
CDR3aa: CASRSLGLAGDGELFF
abundance: many
v_gene: TRBV7-2
j_gene: TRBJ2-2
d_gene: TRBD2

CDR3nt: TGCGCCAGCAGCTCTAGCGGGGGGGGGTTAGGATCCTACAATGAGCAGTTCTTC
CDR3aa: CASSSSGGGLGSYNEQFF
abundance: many
v_gene: TRBV5-1
j_gene: TRBJ2-1
d_gene: TRBD2

CDR3nt: TGTGCCAGCTCACCCGCTAGCGGGATCAATGAGCAGTTCTTC
CDR3aa: CASSPASGINEQFF
abundance: few
v_gene: TRBV18
j_gene: TRBJ2-1
d_gene: TRBD2

CDR3nt: TGTGCCAGCACCCTCCCCACGAGGGCCGGAACAGATACGCAGTATTTT
CDR3aa: CASTLPTRAGTDTQYF
abundance: many
v_gene: TRBV25-1
j_gene: TRBJ2-3
d_gene: NA

CDR3nt: TGCGCCAGCAGCTTGGACCAGAACACTGAAGCTTTCTTT
CDR3aa: CASSLDQNTEAFF
abundance: many
v_gene: TRBV5-1
j_gene: TRBJ1-1
d_gene: NA

CDR3nt: TGTGCCAGCAGTGATCTGGGGACCCAGTACTTC
CDR3aa: CASSDLGTQYF
abundance: many
v_gene: TRBV6-1
j_gene: TRBJ2-5
d_gene: NA

CDR3nt: TGTGCCAGCAGCCAAGTAATAAGTCCCACCGGGGAGCTGTTTTTT
CDR3aa: CASSQVISPTGELFF
abundance: many
v_gene: TRBV4-2
j_gene: TRBJ2-2
d_gene: NA

CDR3nt: TGTGCCAGCATCATAATCCGGGGTCCTAGCTCTGGGGCCAACGTCCTGACTTTC
CDR3aa: CASIIIRGPSSGANVLTF
abundance: many
v_gene: TRBV12-3/TRBV12-4
j_gene: TRBJ2-6
d_gene: NA

CDR3nt: TGTGCCAGCAGCCCCAGGGGACAGGGACCCTACGAGCAGTACTTC
CDR3aa: CASSPRGQGPYEQYF
abundance: many
v_gene: TRBV5-6
j_gene: TRBJ2-7
d_gene: TRBD1

CDR3nt: TGCAGTGCTAGAGATCCGGCTAAGAGCTCCTACAATGAGCAGTTCTTC
CDR3aa: CSARDPAKSSYNEQFF
abundance: many
v_gene: TRBV20-1
j_gene: TRBJ2-1
d_gene: NA

CDR3nt: TGTGCCAGCAGTAGACACAATGAGCAGTTCTTC
CDR3aa: CASSRHNEQFF
abundance: few
v_gene: TRBV6-5
j_gene: TRBJ2-1
d_gene: NA

CDR3nt: TGCAGTGCTAGATTTCCGGGAGCCTGGGACAATGAGCAGTTCTTC
CDR3aa: CSARFPGAWDNEQFF
abundance: many
v_gene: TRBV20-1
j_gene: TRBJ2-1
d_gene: NA

CDR3nt: TGCAGCCCCGGGGCCGGGACTAACACCGGGGAGCTGTTTTTT
CDR3aa: CSPGAGTNTGELFF
abundance: many
v_gene: TRBV29-1
j_gene: TRBJ2-2
d_gene: NA

CDR3nt: TGTGCCTGGAGTGCCCCGGGGGTGGGTGCGGGCTACACCTTC
CDR3aa: CAWSAPGVGAGYTF
abundance: many
v_gene: TRBV30
j_gene: TRBJ1-2
d_gene: NA

CDR3nt: TGTGCCAGCAGCCTTCGTACAGAAAACAATGAGCAGTTCTTC
CDR3aa: CASSLRTENNEQFF
abundance: many
v_gene: TRBV21-1
j_gene: TRBJ2-1
d_gene: NA

CDR3nt: TGCGCCAGCAGCTGGGGGACGGGGACTAACACTGAAGCTTTCTTT
CDR3aa: CASSWGTGTNTEAFF
abundance: many
v_gene: TRBV5-1
j_gene: TRBJ1-1
d_gene: NA

CDR3nt: TGTGCCAGCAGTGCCCCGACTGTGGCGTACGAGCAGTACTTC
CDR3aa: CASSAPTVAYEQYF
abundance: many
v_gene: TRBV25-1
j_gene: TRBJ2-7
d_gene: NA